This is a list of T cell receptor beta chains from one sample in a study of cytomegalovirus exposure and HLA in healthy donors. Repertoires were generated with immunoSEQ multiplex PCR, while TCRdb's copy carries only in-frame clones and drops some. The sample shows 160,000 or so clones, around 84% of them seen only once. Sequenced: PBMCs. The receptors shown here come from a woman aged 40 to 50 in good health and CMV-seronegative. CDR3s include the opening cysteine and the closing phenylalanine or tryptophan.

>TRBJ1-2|TRBV5-1
CASSLTVVANYGYTF
>TRBJ2-5|TRBV28
CASSFIGGMEETQYF
>TRBJ2-7|TRBV6-1
CASSDFYEQYF
>TRBJ2-1|TRBV9
CASSVVSSGSYNEQFF
>TRBJ1-6|TRBV19
CASSIWRQEFGSPLHF
>TRBJ2-3|TRBV6-5
CASIPTGGNTQYF
>TRBJ1-1|TRBV6-5
CASSYAVQGNTEAFF
>TRBJ1-4|TRBV4-1
CASSQGLDLNEKLFF
>TRBJ1-5|TRBV27
CASSLFIRDTQPQHF
>TRBJ1-2|TRBV2
CASRKGQGNYYGYTF
>TRBJ2-7|TRBV5-1
CASSQNYEQYF
>TRBJ2-1|TRBV5-1
CASSSGQGVNEQFF
>TRBJ2-7|TRBV19
CASSMARGNYEQYF
>TRBJ1-4|TRBV4-2
CASSPPGVAKGEKLFF
>TRBJ2-7|TRBV19
CASSIDRGYEQYF
>TRBJ2-5|TRBV5-1
CASTGRGGQETQYF
>TRBJ1-1|TRBV5-1
CASSLALTGNTEAFF
>TRBJ2-2|TRBV5-1
CASSQQGNTGELFF
>TRBJ1-4|TRBV30
CAWSTLTGLLLTNEKLFF
>TRBJ1-2|TRBV19
CASRDTGMYYGYTF
>TRBJ2-7|TRBV11-3
CASNRNLVPRNEQYF
>TRBJ2-7|TRBV5-1
CASSLDPGIEQYF
>TRBJ1-1|TRBV18
CASSPQANTEAFF
>TRBJ1-5|TRBV18
CASSPFPGAINQPQHF
>TRBJ1-1|TRBV9
CASSVGGGPTTEAFF